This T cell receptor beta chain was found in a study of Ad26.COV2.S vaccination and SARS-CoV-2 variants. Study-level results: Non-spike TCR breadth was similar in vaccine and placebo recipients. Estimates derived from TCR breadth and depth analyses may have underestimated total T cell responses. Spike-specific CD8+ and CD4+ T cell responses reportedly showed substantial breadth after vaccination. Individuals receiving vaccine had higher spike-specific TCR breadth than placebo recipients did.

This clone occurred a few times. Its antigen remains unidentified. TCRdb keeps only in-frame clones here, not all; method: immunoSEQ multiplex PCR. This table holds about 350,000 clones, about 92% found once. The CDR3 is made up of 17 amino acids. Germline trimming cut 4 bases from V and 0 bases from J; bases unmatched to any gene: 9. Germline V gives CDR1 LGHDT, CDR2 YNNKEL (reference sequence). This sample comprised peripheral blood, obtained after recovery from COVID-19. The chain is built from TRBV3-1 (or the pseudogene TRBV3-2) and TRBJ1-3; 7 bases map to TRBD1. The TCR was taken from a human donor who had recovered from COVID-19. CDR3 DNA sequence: TGTGCCAGCAGCCGTATGCGGGGACAGAACTCTGGAAACACCATATATTTT. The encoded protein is CASSRMRGQNSGNTIYF.